Only a few counts were recorded for the clone carrying this T cell receptor (beta chain). Its antigen is not known. This entry comes from a study of OX40 agonist ivuxolimab in advanced cancers. Overall study context: Across the patients, intravenous ivuxolimab was delivered every 2 weeks at 0.01 to 10 mg/kg.

With autoimmune disease history or systemic immunosuppression, patients were excluded. V lost 6 bases and J lost 4, with 15 bases in between. CDR1 MDHEN and CDR2 SYDVKM come from the germline V gene. The CDR3 length is 15 residues. Sequenced by immunoSEQ multiplex PCR; TCRdb stores in-frame clones only, minus some. The table lists 90,000 to 100,000 clones, more than 85% of them singletons. Study results and limitations: CD4+ T cells averaged fewer expanded clones than CD8+ T cells.

The chain has TRBV28 and TRBJ1-4, with a possible D match to TRBD1 (6 bases). Sequenced material: CD4+ or CD8+ T cells sorted from blood, taken in a trial of the OX40 agonist ivuxolimab. The sequence derives from an adult with an advanced solid tumor such as melanoma, head and neck, liver or kidney cancer. The CDR3 nucleotides read TGTGCCAGCAGAGCTCAGGGGAGCGGTAATGAAAAACTGTTTTTT. Amino acid sequence: CASRAQGSGNEKLFF. The whole variable domain, filled in from reference TRBV28 and TRBJ1-4, reads DVKVTQSSRYLVKRTGEKVFLECVQDMDHENMFWYRQDPGLGLRLIYFSYDVKMKEKGDIPEGYSVSREKKERFSLILESASTNQTSMYLCASRAQGSGNEKLFFGSGTQLSVL.